This is a list of T cell receptor beta chains from one sample in a study of shared clonotypes between healthy human individuals. Profiled with immunoSEQ multiplex PCR; TCRdb holds only in-frame clones, not every one. The sample records over a million clones, about 80% being singletons. The sample was memory CD4+ T cells from PBMCs. All receptors come from a man between 18 and 35 years old in good health. Some clones in this sample may be carry-over from other donors' samples. CDR3s include the opening cysteine and the closing phenylalanine or tryptophan. A D gene is named only where the DNA matches it firmly. Where a row states a size, it is once, few, many or the class of an expanded clone; other rows omit it.

D gene: NA
J gene: TRBJ1-2
V gene: TRBV29-1
clone size: NA
CDR3 protein: CSVAPGEGYGYTF
CDR3 DNA: TGCAGCGTTGCTCCGGGGGAGGGCTATGGCTACACCTTC

D gene: TRBD2
J gene: TRBJ2-3
V gene: TRBV19
clone size: NA
CDR3 protein: CASSGGTSDYTDTQYF
CDR3 DNA: TGTGCCAGTAGTGGGGGGACTAGCGACTACACAGATACGCAGTATTTT

D gene: NA
J gene: TRBJ2-3
V gene: TRBV5-6
clone size: NA
CDR3 protein: CASSLVGSMGTQYF
CDR3 DNA: TGTGCCAGCAGCTTGGTTGGTAGCATGGGTACGCAGTATTTT

D gene: TRBD1
J gene: TRBJ1-5
V gene: TRBV15
clone size: NA
CDR3 protein: CATSRGQGNGATVSQHF
CDR3 DNA: TGTGCCACCAGCAGGGGACAGGGAAATGGAGCTACGGTGTCCCAGCATTTT

D gene: NA
J gene: TRBJ1-1
V gene: TRBV7-2
clone size: NA
CDR3 protein: CASSLLLQSTEAFF
CDR3 DNA: TGTGCCAGCAGTTTATTGTTGCAGAGCACTGAAGCTTTCTTT

D gene: NA
J gene: TRBJ2-7
V gene: TRBV9
clone size: NA
CDR3 protein: CASSGGQGYEQYF
CDR3 DNA: TGTGCCAGCAGTGGAGGGCAGGGTTACGAGCAGTACTTC

D gene: NA
J gene: TRBJ1-2
V gene: TRBV2
clone size: NA
CDR3 protein: CASSGGLSSNYGYTF
CDR3 DNA: TGTGCCAGCAGCGGCGGACTAAGTTCTAACTATGGCTACACCTTC

D gene: TRBD2
J gene: TRBJ2-5
V gene: TRBV6-6
clone size: once
CDR3 protein: CASRNSGSETQYF
CDR3 DNA: TGTGCCAGCAGGAATAGCGGGAGTGAGACCCAGTACTTC

D gene: NA
J gene: TRBJ1-2
V gene: TRBV20-1
clone size: NA
CDR3 protein: CSAKEGGGYTF
CDR3 DNA: TGCAGTGCTAAGGAGGGGGGCGGCTACACCTTC

D gene: TRBD2
J gene: TRBJ2-2
V gene: TRBV6-5
clone size: NA
CDR3 protein: CASSYSTSGGTGELFF
CDR3 DNA: TGTGCCAGCAGTTACTCAACGAGCGGGGGGACCGGGGAGCTGTTTTTT

D gene: NA
J gene: TRBJ2-4
V gene: TRBV9
clone size: NA
CDR3 protein: CASSLAGEKNIQYF
CDR3 DNA: TGTGCCAGCAGTTTGGCCGGGGAGAAGAACATTCAGTACTTC

D gene: NA
J gene: TRBJ2-1
V gene: TRBV28
clone size: NA
CDR3 protein: CASSLADEQFF
CDR3 DNA: TGTGCCAGCAGTTTGGCGGATGAGCAGTTCTTC

D gene: TRBD1
J gene: TRBJ1-2
V gene: TRBV27
clone size: NA
CDR3 protein: CASSKRQGTGGYGYTF
CDR3 DNA: TGTGCCAGCAGTAAACGGCAGGGGACAGGGGGATATGGCTACACCTTC

D gene: TRBD2
J gene: TRBJ2-7
V gene: TRBV28
clone size: once
CDR3 protein: CASSFRLADNPSYEQYF
CDR3 DNA: TGTGCCAGCAGTTTCCGACTAGCGGACAACCCCTCCTACGAGCAGTACTTC

D gene: TRBD1
J gene: TRBJ1-5
V gene: TRBV7-2
clone size: NA
CDR3 protein: CASSLGGTGGNQPQHF
CDR3 DNA: TGTGCCAGCAGCTTAGGCGGGACAGGGGGCAATCAGCCCCAGCATTTT

D gene: TRBD2
J gene: TRBJ2-3
V gene: TRBV5-1
clone size: few
CDR3 protein: CASTQLAGDTDTQYF
CDR3 DNA: TGCGCCAGCACCCAATTAGCGGGAGACACAGATACGCAGTATTTT

D gene: TRBD1
J gene: TRBJ1-2
V gene: TRBV7-8
clone size: NA
CDR3 protein: CASSVSGGAPRTYGYTF
CDR3 DNA: TGTGCCAGCAGCGTCTCAGGGGGCGCCCCAAGGACTTATGGCTACACCTTC